The T cell receptor beta chain under discussion was sequenced for a study of T cells in Graves' hyperthyroidism and ophthalmopathy. From RNA transcripts, TCR beta CDR3 regions were amplified. The HTBI set primed first-round TCR CDR3 RT-PCR. Each CDR3 protein gets one entry after TCRdb re-called the multiplex PCR reads with MiXCR. The data contain about 570,000 distinct CDR3 sequences, 14% of them singletons. Looked up from germline, CDR1 is MDHEN and CDR2 is SYDVKM. Trimming removed 3 bases at V and 0 bases at J, with 14 bases between. The CDR3 consists of 17 residues. This clonotype was found many times. The antigen remains undetermined. Points from the study as a whole: Separating ophthalmopathy from stable hyperthyroidism was achieved by a 13 V-J model. Most clonotypes expanded in thyroid above 0.001 were likewise present in blood.

Hyperthyroidism had been newly diagnosed in patients aged 18 to 65, and its duration was under 2 months. Used for diagnoses were clinical symptoms, serum thyroxine and TRAb, thyroid ultrasound and orbital computed tomography. The J gene is TRBJ2-2, the V gene TRBV28; D could derive from TRBD1 or TRBD2 (6 bases each). Material: blood. The TCR originated in a woman aged 40-49 years with Graves' hyperthyroidism. CDR3 in amino acids: CASSFAGQIANTGELFF. Written as DNA, the CDR3 is TGTGCCAGCAGTTTCGCGGGACAAATCGCGAACACCGGGGAGCTGTTTTTT.